Each of the 6 T cell receptor beta chains below was sequenced from the same sample in a study of T cells in narcolepsy. TCRdb's copy holds only in-frame clones and misses some; the assay was immunoSEQ multiplex PCR. The repertoire holds tens of thousands of clones, with 84% as singletons. Input material: CD45RA- memory CD4+ T cells from PBMCs. These receptors were obtained from a human donor with narcolepsy.

The chain links TRBV19 to TRBJ1-1; D is ambiguous. V was pared by 5 bases and J by 0 bases, with 7 bases between. Looked up from germline, CDR1 is LNHDA and CDR2 is SQIVND (reference sequence). This CDR3 region has 13 residues. For the CDR3, the DNA is TGTGCCAGTAGTGGCGAAGTGAACACTGAAGCTTTCTTT. Translated: CASSGEVNTEAFF.

This chain joins TRBV28 and TRBJ2-2; 10 bases map to TRBD2. Germline-derived CDR1 and CDR2 are MDHEN and SYDVKM. The CDR3 is 16 amino acids. Trimming removed 6 bases from V and 1 base from J; junction bases left unmatched: 5. This chain's CDR3 is CASRTSGSRNTGELFF. The CDR3, as DNA: TGTGCCAGCAGGACTAGCGGGTCCCGGAACACCGGGGAGCTGTTTTTT.

The rearrangement joins TRBV9 to TRBJ2-7; 9 positions agree with TRBD1. The V segment lost 4 bases and the J segment 6 bases; nucleotides outside the gene matches: 14. This CDR3 has 16 amino acids. Germline lookup yields CDR1 SGDLS and CDR2 YYNGEE. The CDR3 DNA is TGTGCCAGCAGCCGGGACAGGGCCTTTAGGGGAGGCGAGCAGTACTTC. Its protein is CASSRDRAFRGGEQYF.

The chain is built from TRBV2 and TRBJ1-1; 9 nucleotides match TRBD1. The CDR3 covers 13 residues. In germline, CDR1 is SNHLY, CDR2 FYNNEI. The ends lost 7 bases at V and 11 bases at J; junction bases unmatched: 11. The CDR3 coding sequence is TGTGCCAGCACCCCGGACAGGGGAATGTTGGCTTTCTTT. It codes for CASTPDRGMLAFF. The full variable domain, its missing parts supplied by reference TRBV2 and TRBJ1-1, is EPEVTQTPSHQVTQMGQEVILRCVPISNHLYFYWYRQILGQKVEFLVSFYNNEISEKSEIFDDQFSVERPDGSNFTLKIRSTKLEDSAMYFCASTPDRGMLAFFGQGTRLTVV.

The chain links TRBV20-1 to TRBJ1-1; 8 nucleotides line up with TRBD1. The CDR3 has 11 amino acids. The germline CDR1 and CDR2 sequences are DFQATT and SNEGSKA (reference sequence). V was pared by 3 bases and J by 8 bases, with 2 bases of the junction left unmatched. The CDR3 nucleotides are TGCAGTGCTAGCAGGGACAGGGAAGCTTTCTTT. It is translated as CSASRDREAFF.

The J gene is TRBJ2-2, the V gene TRBV7-2; unclear D gene. The CDR3 length is 14 residues. Trimming pared 1 base from V and 6 bases from J, leaving 9 bases between. CDR1 and CDR2 (germline): SGHTA, FQGNSA. The CDR3 sequence is CASSLGPYPGELFF. The CDR3 DNA sequence: TGTGCCAGCAGCTTAGGCCCGTATCCCGGGGAGCTGTTTTTT.